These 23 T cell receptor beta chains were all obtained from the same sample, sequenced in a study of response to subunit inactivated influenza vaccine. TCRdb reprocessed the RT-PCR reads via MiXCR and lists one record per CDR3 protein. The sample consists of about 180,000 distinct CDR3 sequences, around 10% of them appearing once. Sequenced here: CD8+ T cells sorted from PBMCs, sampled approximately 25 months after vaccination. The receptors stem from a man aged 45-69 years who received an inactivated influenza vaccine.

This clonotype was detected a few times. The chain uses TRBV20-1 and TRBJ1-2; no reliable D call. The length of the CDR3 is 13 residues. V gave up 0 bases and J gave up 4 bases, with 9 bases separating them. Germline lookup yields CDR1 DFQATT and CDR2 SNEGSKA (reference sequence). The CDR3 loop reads CSARDREVYGYTF. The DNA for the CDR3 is TGCAGTGCTAGAGACCGGGAGGTCTATGGCTACACCTTC.

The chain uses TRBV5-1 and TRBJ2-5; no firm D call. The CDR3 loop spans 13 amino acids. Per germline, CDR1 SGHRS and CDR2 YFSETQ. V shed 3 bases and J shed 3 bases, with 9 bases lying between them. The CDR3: CASSSLEKETQYF. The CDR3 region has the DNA TGCGCCAGCAGCTCGTTAGAAAAAGAGACCCAGTACTTC. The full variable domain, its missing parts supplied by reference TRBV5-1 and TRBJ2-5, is KAGVTQTPRYLIKTRGQQVTLSCSPISGHRSVSWYQQTPGQGLQFLFEYFSETQRNKGNFPGRFSGRQFSNSRSEMNVSTLELGDSALYLCASSSLEKETQYFGPGTRLLVL.

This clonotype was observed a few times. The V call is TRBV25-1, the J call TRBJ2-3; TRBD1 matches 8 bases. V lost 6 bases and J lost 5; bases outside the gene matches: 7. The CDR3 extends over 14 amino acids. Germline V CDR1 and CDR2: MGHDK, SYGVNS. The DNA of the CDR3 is TGTGCCAGCAGACAGGGGGTAAAAGGAGATACGCAGTATTTT. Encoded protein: CASRQGVKGDTQYF.

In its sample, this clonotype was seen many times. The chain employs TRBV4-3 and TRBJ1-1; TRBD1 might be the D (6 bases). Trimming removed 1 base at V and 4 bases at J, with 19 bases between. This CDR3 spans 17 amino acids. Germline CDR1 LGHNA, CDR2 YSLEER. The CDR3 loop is CASSQGLAGTLGTEAFF. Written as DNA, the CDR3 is TGCGCCAGCAGCCAAGGCTTGGCTGGGACACTCGGCACTGAAGCTTTCTTT.

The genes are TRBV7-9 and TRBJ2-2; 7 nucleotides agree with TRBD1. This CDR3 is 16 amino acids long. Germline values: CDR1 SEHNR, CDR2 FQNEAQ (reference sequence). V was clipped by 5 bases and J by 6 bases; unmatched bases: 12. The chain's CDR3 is CASSPPDRQFPGELFF. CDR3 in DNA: TGTGCCAGCAGCCCACCGGACAGGCAGTTCCCCGGGGAGCTGTTTTTT.

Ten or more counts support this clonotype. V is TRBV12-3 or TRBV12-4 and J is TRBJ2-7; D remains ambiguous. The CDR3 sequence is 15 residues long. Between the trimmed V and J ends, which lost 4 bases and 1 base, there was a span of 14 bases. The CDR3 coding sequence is TGTGCCAGCAGTTCAACTTGGACCAATTCCTACGAGCAGTACTTC. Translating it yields CASSSTWTNSYEQYF.

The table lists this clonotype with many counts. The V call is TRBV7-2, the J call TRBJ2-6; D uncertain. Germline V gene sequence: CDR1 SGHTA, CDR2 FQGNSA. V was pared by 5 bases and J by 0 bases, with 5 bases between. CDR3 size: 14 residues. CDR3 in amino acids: CASSPTSGANVLTF. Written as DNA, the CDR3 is TGTGCCAGCAGCCCGACCTCTGGGGCCAACGTCCTGACTTTC.

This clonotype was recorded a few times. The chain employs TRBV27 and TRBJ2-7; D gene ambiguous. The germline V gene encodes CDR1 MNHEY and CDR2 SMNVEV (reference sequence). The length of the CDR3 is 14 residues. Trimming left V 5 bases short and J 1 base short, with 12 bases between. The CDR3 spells CASSMAVMSYEQYF. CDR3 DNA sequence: TGTGCCAGCAGTATGGCAGTAATGTCCTACGAGCAGTACTTC.

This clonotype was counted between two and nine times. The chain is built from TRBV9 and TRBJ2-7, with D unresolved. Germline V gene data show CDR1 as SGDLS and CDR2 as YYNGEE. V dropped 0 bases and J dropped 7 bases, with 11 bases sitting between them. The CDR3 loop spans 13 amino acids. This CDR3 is CASSVVGRGEQYF. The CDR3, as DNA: TGTGCCAGCAGCGTAGTTGGGCGTGGGGAGCAGTACTTC.

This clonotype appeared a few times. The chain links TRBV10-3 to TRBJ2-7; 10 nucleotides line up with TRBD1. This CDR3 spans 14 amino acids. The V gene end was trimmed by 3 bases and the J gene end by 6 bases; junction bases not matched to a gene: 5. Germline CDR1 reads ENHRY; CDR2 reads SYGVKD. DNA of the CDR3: TGTGCCATCAGTGATGGGGACAGGGGACGCGAGCAGTACTTC. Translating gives CAISDGDRGREQYF.

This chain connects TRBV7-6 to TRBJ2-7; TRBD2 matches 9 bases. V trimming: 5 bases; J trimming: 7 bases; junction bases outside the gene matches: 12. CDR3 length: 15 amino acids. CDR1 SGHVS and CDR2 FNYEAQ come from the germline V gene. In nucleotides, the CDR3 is TGTGCCAGCAGCCCCGCGACCAGCGGGGGGTGGGAGCAGTACTTC. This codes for CASSPATSGGWEQYF.

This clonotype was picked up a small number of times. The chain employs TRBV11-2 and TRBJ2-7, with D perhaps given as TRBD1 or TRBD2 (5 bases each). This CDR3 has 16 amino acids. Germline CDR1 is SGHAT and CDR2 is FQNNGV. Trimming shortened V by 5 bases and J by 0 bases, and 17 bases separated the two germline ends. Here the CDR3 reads CASSDGAGTASYEQYF. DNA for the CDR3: TGTGCCAGCAGCGATGGGGCCGGGACGGCCTCCTACGAGCAGTACTTC.

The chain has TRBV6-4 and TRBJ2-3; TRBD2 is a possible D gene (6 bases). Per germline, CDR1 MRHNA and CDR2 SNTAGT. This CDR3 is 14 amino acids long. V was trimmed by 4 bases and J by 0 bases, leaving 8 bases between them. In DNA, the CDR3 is TGTGCCAGCAGTGTCGGGGGAAGCACAGATACGCAGTATTTT. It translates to CASSVGGSTDTQYF.

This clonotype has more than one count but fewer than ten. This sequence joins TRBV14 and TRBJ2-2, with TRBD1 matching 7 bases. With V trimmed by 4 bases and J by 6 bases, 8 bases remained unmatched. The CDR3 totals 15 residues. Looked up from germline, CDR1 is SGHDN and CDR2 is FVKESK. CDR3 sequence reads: CASSLRQGWAGELFF. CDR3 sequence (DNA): TGTGCCAGCAGCCTAAGACAGGGATGGGCCGGGGAGCTGTTTTTT.

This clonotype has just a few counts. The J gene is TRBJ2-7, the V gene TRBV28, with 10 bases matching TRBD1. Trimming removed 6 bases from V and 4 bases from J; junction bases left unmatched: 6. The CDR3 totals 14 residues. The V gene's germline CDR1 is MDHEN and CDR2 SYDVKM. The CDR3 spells CASRETGGGYEQYF. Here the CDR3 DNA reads TGTGCCAGCAGAGAGACAGGGGGCGGTTACGAGCAGTACTTC.

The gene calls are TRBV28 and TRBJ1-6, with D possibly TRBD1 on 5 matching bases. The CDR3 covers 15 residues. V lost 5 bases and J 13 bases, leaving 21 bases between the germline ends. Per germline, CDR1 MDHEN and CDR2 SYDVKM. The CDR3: CASSLDGAELAPLHF. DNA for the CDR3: TGTGCCAGCAGTCTGGATGGGGCAGAACTGGCGCCCCTCCACTTT.

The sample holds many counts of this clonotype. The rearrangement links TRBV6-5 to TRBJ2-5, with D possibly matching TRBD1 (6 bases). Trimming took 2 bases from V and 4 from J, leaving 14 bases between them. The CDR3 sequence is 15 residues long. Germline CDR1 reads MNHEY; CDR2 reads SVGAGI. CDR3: CASSYPGHSGETQYF. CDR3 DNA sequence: TGTGCCAGCAGTTACCCGGGACACTCCGGAGAGACCCAGTACTTC.

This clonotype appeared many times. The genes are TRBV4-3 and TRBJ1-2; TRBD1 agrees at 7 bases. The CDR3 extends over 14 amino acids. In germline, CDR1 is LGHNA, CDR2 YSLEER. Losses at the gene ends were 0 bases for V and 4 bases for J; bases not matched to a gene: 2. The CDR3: CASSQDGTAYGYTF. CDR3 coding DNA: TGCGCCAGCAGCCAAGATGGGACAGCCTATGGCTACACCTTC.

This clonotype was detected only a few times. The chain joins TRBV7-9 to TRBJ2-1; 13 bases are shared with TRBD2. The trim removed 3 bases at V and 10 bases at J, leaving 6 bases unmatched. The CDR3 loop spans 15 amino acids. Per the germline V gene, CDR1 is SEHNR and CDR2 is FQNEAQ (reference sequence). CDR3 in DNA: TGTGCCAGCAGCTTGGGGGGACTAGCGGGGTGGGAGCAGTTCTTC. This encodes CASSLGGLAGWEQFF.

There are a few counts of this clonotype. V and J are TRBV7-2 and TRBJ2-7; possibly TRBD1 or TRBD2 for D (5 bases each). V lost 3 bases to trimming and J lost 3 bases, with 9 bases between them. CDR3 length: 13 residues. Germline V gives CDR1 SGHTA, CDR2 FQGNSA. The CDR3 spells CASSFGANYEQYF. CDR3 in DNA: TGTGCCAGCAGCTTCGGGGCGAACTACGAGCAGTACTTC.

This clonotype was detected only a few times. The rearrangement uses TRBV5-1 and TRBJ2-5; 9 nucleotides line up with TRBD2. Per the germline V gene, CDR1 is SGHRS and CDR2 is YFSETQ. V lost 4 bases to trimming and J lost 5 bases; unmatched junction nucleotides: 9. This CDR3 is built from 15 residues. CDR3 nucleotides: TGCGCCAGCAGCAATGGGACTAGCAAGAGGGAGACCCAGTACTTC. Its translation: CASSNGTSKRETQYF.

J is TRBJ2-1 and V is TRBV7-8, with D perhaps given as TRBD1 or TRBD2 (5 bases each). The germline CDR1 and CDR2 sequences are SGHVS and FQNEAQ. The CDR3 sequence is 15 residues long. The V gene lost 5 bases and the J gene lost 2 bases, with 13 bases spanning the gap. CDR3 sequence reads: CASSHHQGAYNEQFF. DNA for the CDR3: TGTGCCAGCAGCCACCACCAGGGAGCCTACAATGAGCAGTTCTTC.

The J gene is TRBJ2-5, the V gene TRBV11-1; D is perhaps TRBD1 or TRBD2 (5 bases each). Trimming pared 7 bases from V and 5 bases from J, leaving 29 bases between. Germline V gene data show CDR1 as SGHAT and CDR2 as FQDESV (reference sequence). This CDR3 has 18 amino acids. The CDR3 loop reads CASNPRPGTEILVETQYF. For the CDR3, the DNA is TGTGCCAGCAACCCAAGGCCCGGGACGGAAATCCTGGTCGAGACCCAGTACTTC. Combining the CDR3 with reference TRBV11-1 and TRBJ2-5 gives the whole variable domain EAEVAQSPRYKITEKSQAVAFWCDPISGHATLYWYRQILGQGPELLVQFQDESVVDDSQLPKDRFSAERLKGVDSTLKIQPAELGDSAMYLCASNPRPGTEILVETQYFGPGTRLLVL.